This T cell receptor beta chain derives from a study of cytomegalovirus exposure and HLA in healthy donors. V shed 7 bases and J 0 bases; nucleotides not matched to a gene: 6. The CDR3 spans 16 residues. Germline V lookup: CDR1 SNHLY, CDR2 FYNNEI. The PCR had 60 Vbeta and 13 Jbeta primers. Profiled with immunoSEQ multiplex PCR; TCRdb holds only in-frame clones, not every one. The data hold 200,000 to 250,000 clones, with approximately 84% observed a single time. The chain recombines TRBV2 with TRBJ1-1; TRBD1 aligns across 12 bases. Sequenced input: PBMCs. The source of this sequence is a woman aged 40-49 years in good health and CMV-seronegative. The CDR3 protein is CASNGDRGPLNTEAFF. The DNA of the CDR3 is TGTGCCAGCAACGGGGACAGGGGGCCTCTGAACACTGAAGCTTTCTTT.